This is a list of T cell receptor beta chains from one sample in a study of human T cells and chemical hapten exposure. TCRdb reanalysed the reads using MiXCR and keeps one entry per CDR3 protein. Altogether around 120,000 distinct CDR3 sequences are present, over 7% being singletons, with the ten largest covering around 1.4%. Material for sequencing was whole blood. The receptors originated from a human donor in good health. Some clones in this sample may be carry-over from other donors' samples. The CDR3 runs from the conserved cysteine through the conserved F or W. The order of the fields is D gene, J gene, V gene, clone size, CDR3 DNA, CDR3 protein. A D gene is named only where the DNA matches it firmly. Size values are once, few and many counts, or a class for expanded clones, and some rows have none.

.,TRBJ2-7,TRBV20-1,.,TGCAGTGCGGCGTCGGGCGATAGAGTTGTCTCCTACGAGCAGTACTTC,CSAASGDRVVSYEQYF
.,TRBJ1-1,TRBV9,.,TGTGCCAGCAGCGTAGCACAGAGGAACACTGAAGCTTTCTTT,CASSVAQRNTEAFF
TRBD2,TRBJ2-2,TRBV5-5,few,TGTGCCAGCAGCTTAGCGGGAGCTGCCGGGGAGCTGTTTTTT,CASSLAGAAGELFF
.,TRBJ2-1,TRBV20-1,.,TGCAGTGCTGCAGGATCGACGGGATACAATGAGCAGTTCTTC,CSAAGSTGYNEQFF
.,TRBJ1-2,TRBV12-3/TRBV12-4,.,TGTGCCAGCAGTTTGCAGCCAGGGAGGAATGGCTACACCTTC,CASSLQPGRNGYTF
.,TRBJ2-2,TRBV14,few,TGTGCCAGCAGCCAAGACGGGTCCGGCACCGGGGAGCTGTTTTTT,CASSQDGSGTGELFF
.,TRBJ2-3,TRBV14,few,TGTGCCAGCAGCCAAGGCGGAGTCACTACGCAGTATTTT,CASSQGGVTTQYF
TRBD2,TRBJ2-2,TRBV4-3,many,TGCGCCAGCAGCCAGCCAGCGGGGGCGAACACCGGGGAGCTGTTTTTT,CASSQPAGANTGELFF
TRBD1,TRBJ2-3,TRBV10-3,.,TGTGCCATCACCCCTGACAGGGTAGCTGCAGATACGCAGTATTTT,CAITPDRVAADTQYF
TRBD1,TRBJ1-3,TRBV4-3,many,TGCGCCAGCAGCCAAGATCAGGGGGCGCGTGCTGGAAACACCATATATTTT,CASSQDQGARAGNTIYF
.,TRBJ2-2,TRBV10-3,many,TGTGCCATCAAAAGAGGGGGACATTCGAACACCGGGGAGCTGTTTTTT,CAIKRGGHSNTGELFF
TRBD2,TRBJ2-2,TRBV6-1,many,TGTGCCAGCAGTGAAAGCAGGGGACTAGCCGCCACCGGGGAGCTGTTTTTT,CASSESRGLAATGELFF
.,TRBJ2-1,TRBV11-1,few,TGTGCCAGCAGCGATGGGGGGAGCTCCTACAATGAGCAGTTCTTC,CASSDGGSSYNEQFF
.,TRBJ2-5,TRBV27,few,TGTGCCAGCAGGAGGACGGGGGCAGGGAGGTGGGAGACCCAGTACTTC,CASRRTGAGRWETQYF
.,TRBJ2-3,TRBV12-3/TRBV12-4,.,TGTGCCAGCAGTCCGGGACTTAAGGACACAGATACGCAGTATTTT,CASSPGLKDTDTQYF
TRBD1,TRBJ2-2,TRBV6-2/TRBV6-3,many,TGTGCCAGCAGCCTAGGGGGCCCCGGGGAGCTGTTTTTT,CASSLGGPGELFF
.,TRBJ2-3,TRBV12-3/TRBV12-4,many,TGTGCCAGCAGTTTAGGGACAGATACGCAGTATTTT,CASSLGTDTQYF
.,TRBJ2-2,TRBV24-1,many,TGTGCCACCAGTGATACCGGGGAGCTGTTTTTT,CATSDTGELFF
.,TRBJ2-3,TRBV20-1,.,TGCAGTGTGATAGCGGCAGATACGCAGTATTTT,CSVIAADTQYF
TRBD1,TRBJ2-1,TRBV7-2,.,TGTGCCAGCAGCAAAGGGACAGGGATGGGTGAGCAGTTCTTC,CASSKGTGMGEQFF
TRBD2,TRBJ2-3,TRBV14,.,TGTGCCAGCAGCGGGCTCGCGGGGGAGAGCACAGATACGCAGTATTTT,CASSGLAGESTDTQYF
.,TRBJ1-5,TRBV6-1,few,TGTGCCAGCACGCAGAATAGCAATCAGCCCCAGCATTTT,CASTQNSNQPQHF
.,TRBJ1-2,TRBV2,many,TGTGCCAGCAGTGATGGGGGCTATGGCTACACCTTC,CASSDGGYGYTF
.,TRBJ2-1,TRBV6-1,few,TGTGCCAGCAGTGCCCGGACTACGGGGTACAATGAGCAGTTCTTC,CASSARTTGYNEQFF
.,TRBJ2-1,TRBV24-1,few,TGTGCCACCAGTGAGGGATACAATGAGCAGTTCTTC,CATSEGYNEQFF
TRBD1,TRBJ2-5,TRBV7-9,.,TGTGCCAGCAGTTCCGGACAGGAACAAGAGACCCAGTACTTC,CASSSGQEQETQYF
.,TRBJ1-1,TRBV2,few,TGTGCCAGCAGTGGCCAGAGGGGATTGAGCACTGAAGCTTTCTTT,CASSGQRGLSTEAFF
.,TRBJ1-5,TRBV20-1,many,TGCAGTGCTCCGAGGGAGGGCGACGGGGGCAATCAGCCCCAGCATTTT,CSAPREGDGGNQPQHF
TRBD1,TRBJ2-7,TRBV6-5,.,TGTGCCAGCAGTCAGGGACAGGGACTCTACGAGCAGTACTTC,CASSQGQGLYEQYF
TRBD2,TRBJ2-3,TRBV7-3,few,TGTGCCAGCAGCTCACCCCTCGGACTAGCGGGGGTTGACACAGATACGCAGTATTTT,CASSSPLGLAGVDTDTQYF
.,TRBJ1-6,TRBV20-1,few,TGCAGTGCTAGTATAGACAGTGCCGCTACCAATTCACCCCTCCACTTT,CSASIDSAATNSPLHF
.,TRBJ1-1,TRBV27,.,TGTGCCAGCAGTTTATCGGCCTGGGGGCGAGGCACTGAAGCTTTCTTT,CASSLSAWGRGTEAFF
TRBD1,TRBJ2-7,TRBV5-6,many,TGTGCCAGCAGCCAGGACAGGACGAGCTACGAGCAGTACTTC,CASSQDRTSYEQYF
.,TRBJ1-6,TRBV9,few,TGTGCCAGCGGACGATCCGACGGCAATTCACCCCTCCACTTT,CASGRSDGNSPLHF
TRBD1,TRBJ1-2,TRBV19,.,TGTGCCAGTAGTATCGGGACAGGGCTCGGCTATGGCTACACCTTC,CASSIGTGLGYGYTF
TRBD2,TRBJ2-3,TRBV20-1,many,TGCAGTGCTACGGCTTCTAGCGGGAGTTCGACAGATACGCAGTATTTT,CSATASSGSSTDTQYF
.,TRBJ1-2,TRBV19,.,TGTGCCAGTAGTATAAATCCCGGTGGACAGTATGGCTACACCTTC,CASSINPGGQYGYTF
TRBD2,TRBJ2-7,TRBV20-1,.,TGCAGTGCTACCAAGCGGGACGGGGTCTACGAGCAGTACTTC,CSATKRDGVYEQYF
TRBD1,TRBJ2-3,TRBV29-1,few,TGCAGCGTTGAAGTACCGGGACAGGGTGCAGATACGCAGTATTTT,CSVEVPGQGADTQYF
.,TRBJ2-5,TRBV20-1,few,TGCAGTGCTAGAGATCTCATGGTAGGCGAGACCCAGTACTTC,CSARDLMVGETQYF
TRBD2,TRBJ2-3,TRBV7-2,few,TGTGCCAGCAGCTTAGTGGGCGGGGGGGCTGATACGCAGTATTTT,CASSLVGGGADTQYF
TRBD1,TRBJ1-6,TRBV6-5,many,TGTGCCAGCAGTTACTCCACAGGGGGGGGAAGCTCCTATAATTCACCCCTCCACTTT,CASSYSTGGGSSYNSPLHF
TRBD1,TRBJ1-1,TRBV6-2/TRBV6-3,few,TGTGCCAGCAGTCACATGGGACAGACCACTGAAGCTTTCTTT,CASSHMGQTTEAFF
.,TRBJ2-5,TRBV5-5,many,TGTGCCAGCAGCCCGGACTATTTTCAAGAGACCCAGTACTTC,CASSPDYFQETQYF
.,TRBJ1-4,TRBV7-2,many,TGTGCCAGCAGCTTAGAAGGGGTCACTAATGAAAAACTGTTTTTT,CASSLEGVTNEKLFF
.,TRBJ2-6,TRBV7-6,few,TGTGCCAGCAGCCCTCTCCCCCCAGCTACTGGGGCCAACGTCCTGACTTTC,CASSPLPPATGANVLTF
TRBD1,TRBJ1-5,TRBV11-2,few,TGTGCCAGCAGCTTAGGGGACAGGGAGGATCAGCCCCAGCATTTT,CASSLGDREDQPQHF
TRBD2,TRBJ2-1,TRBV6-2/TRBV6-3,many,TGTGCCAGCAGTTCCCTCCAGGCCCCCACTAGCGGGAGGGGGAATGAGCAGTTCTTC,CASSSLQAPTSGRGNEQFF